This entry lists 22 T cell receptor beta chains sequenced from one sample in a study of shared clonotypes between healthy human individuals. Sequencing was performed with immunoSEQ multiplex PCR; in TCRdb, only in-frame clones are kept and a portion is missing. The table lists about 990,000 clones, roughly 74% of them singletons. Sequencing was done on a sample of memory CD4+ T cells from PBMCs. Subset of the sample: CD45RA-negative fraction. These receptors came from a young man in good health. Some clones in this sample may be carry-over from other donors' samples.

At least ten counts were recorded for this clone. The chain is built from TRBV29-1 and TRBJ2-5; D could derive from TRBD1 or TRBD2 (5 bases each). The ends were cut back, 3 bases at V and 2 bases at J, with 7 bases in the middle. This CDR3 contains 12 residues. Germline V gives CDR1 SQVTM, CDR2 ANQGSEA. The CDR3 loop is CSVEGDQETQYF. The CDR3 nucleotides are TGCAGCGTTGAGGGGGATCAAGAGACCCAGTACTTC.

V and J are TRBV19 and TRBJ1-3; D remains unclear. Germline-derived CDR1 and CDR2 are LNHDA and SQIVND (reference sequence). Trimming shortened V by 3 bases and J by 0 bases, and 9 bases separated the two germline ends. The CDR3 covers 15 residues. CDR3 DNA sequence: TGTGCCAGTAGTATGGGCAGAAGCTCTGGAAACACCATATATTTT. It codes for CASSMGRSSGNTIYF. Filled out from reference TRBV19 and TRBJ1-3, the complete variable domain reads DGGITQSPKYLFRKEGQNVTLSCEQNLNHDAMYWYRQDPGQGLRLIYYSQIVNDFQKGDIAEGYSVSREKKESFPLTVTSAQKNPTAFYLCASSMGRSSGNTIYFGEGSWLTVV.

The chain recombines TRBV5-1 with TRBJ1-3; possible D gene TRBD1, 5 bases. CDR3 length: 15 residues. The V gene's germline CDR1 is SGHRS and CDR2 YFSETQ. The V gene lost 7 bases and the J gene lost 0 bases, with 14 bases spanning the gap. The CDR3 DNA reads TGCGCCAGCGGGTTGGGACTCCCCTCTGGAAACACCATATATTTT. It is translated as CASGLGLPSGNTIYF.

The rearrangement joins TRBV11-2 to TRBJ1-1; TRBD1 matches 9 bases. The CDR3 covers 14 residues. Germline V CDR1 and CDR2: SGHAT, FQNNGV. V lost 1 base and J lost 6; bases outside the gene matches: 3. The CDR3 region is CASSLAQGAPEAFF. In DNA, the CDR3 is TGTGCCAGCAGCTTAGCACAGGGGGCCCCTGAAGCTTTCTTT. The complete variable domain, with remaining parts taken from reference TRBV11-2 and TRBJ1-1, reads EAGVAQSPRYKIIEKRQSVAFWCNPISGHATLYWYQQILGQGPKLLIQFQNNGVVDDSQLPKDRFSAERLKGVDSTLKIQPAKLEDSAVYLCASSLAQGAPEAFFGQGTRLTVV.

The chain carries TRBV2 and TRBJ1-5; 7 positions match TRBD1. This CDR3 is built from 14 residues. V gave up 7 bases and J gave up 5 bases; unmatched junction bases: 8. Germline V CDR1 and CDR2: SNHLY, FYNNEI. The CDR3 region has the DNA TGTGCCAGCAATATTGGAGGGGGCCATCAGCCCCAGCATTTT. It codes for CASNIGGGHQPQHF.

The chain joins TRBV30 to TRBJ1-2, with a weak D call TRBD1 (5 bases). V was shortened by 5 bases and J by 7 bases, with 11 bases between the two germline ends. Germline CDR1 is GTSNPN and CDR2 is SVGIG (reference sequence). CDR3 size: 11 residues. In DNA, the CDR3 is TGTGCCTGGGGGGGTATGAGTGGCTACACCTTC. Amino acids: CAWGGMSGYTF.

The chain combines TRBV6-5 with TRBJ2-7; D may be TRBD1 (6 bases). From germline, CDR1 is MNHEY and CDR2 SVGAGI. Trimming cost V 11 bases and J 1 base, with 15 bases left between them. The length of the CDR3 is 13 residues. CDR3 DNA sequence: TGTGCCTCCAAAAAAGGACAGTCCTACGAGCAGTACTTC. Translation gives CASKKGQSYEQYF.

This clone has a count of ten or more. The rearrangement links TRBV2 to TRBJ1-1; unclear D gene. V was shortened by 2 bases and J by 0 bases, with 13 bases between the two germline ends. The CDR3 runs 16 residues. Germline loops: CDR1 SNHLY, CDR2 FYNNEI. CDR3 residues: CASSEWEGALNTEAFF. The CDR3 bases are TGTGCCAGCAGTGAATGGGAGGGCGCCTTGAACACTGAAGCTTTCTTT.

Only a few counts were recorded for this clone. V and J are TRBV5-1 and TRBJ1-1, with a possible D match to TRBD1 (5 bases). The CDR3 sequence is 11 residues long. CDR1 and CDR2 from the germline V gene are SGHRS and YFSETQ. V was clipped by 4 bases and J by 8 bases, with 9 bases between them. This chain's CDR3 is CASSREGEAFF. The CDR3 DNA sequence: TGCGCCAGCAGCCGGGAGGGGGAAGCTTTCTTT.

The V gene is TRBV28, the J gene TRBJ1-5, with D perhaps matching TRBD1 (5 bases). CDR3 length: 15 residues. Germline CDR1 is MDHEN and CDR2 is SYDVKM. The germline V and J ends were trimmed by 0 bases and 7 bases, with 13 bases remaining between them. The CDR3 loop is CASSLWDGREQPQHF. The CDR3, as DNA: TGTGCCAGCAGTTTATGGGATGGCAGGGAACAGCCCCAGCATTTT.

The rearrangement links TRBV29-1 to TRBJ1-2; 11 bases agree with TRBD1. Looked up from germline, CDR1 is SQVTM and CDR2 is ANQGSEA. The J segment lost 3 bases and the V segment lost 6 bases, leaving 9 bases of the junction unmatched. The CDR3 totals 15 residues. The CDR3 spells CSVRGQGGSDYGYTF. The CDR3 bases are TGCAGCGTGCGGGGACAGGGGGGGTCTGACTATGGCTACACCTTC.

CDR3 nucleotide sequence: TGTGCCAGCAGCTTTGACAGTAACACCGGGGAGCTGTTTTTT. Its protein product is CASSFDSNTGELFF. This rearrangement joins TRBV7-2 to TRBJ2-2; a weak D match, TRBD1 (5 bases). Trimming shortened V by 3 bases and J by 2 bases, and 7 bases separated the two germline ends. CDR3 length equals 14 residues. Germline-derived CDR1 and CDR2 are SGHTA and FQGNSA.

CDR3 DNA: TGCGCCAGCAGCTTGGGAACAGTCTATAATTCACCCCTCCACTTT. This translates into CASSLGTVYNSPLHF. The rearrangement joins TRBV5-1 to TRBJ1-6; D gene uncertain. Germline CDR1 is SGHRS and CDR2 is YFSETQ. Trimming removed 0 bases at V and 3 bases at J, with 7 bases between. The CDR3 is made up of 15 amino acids.

This clone has ten or more counts. This chain joins TRBV27 and TRBJ1-2, with unresolved D. The CDR3 has 15 amino acids. Germline V gene lookup returns CDR1 MNHEY and CDR2 SMNVEV (reference sequence). V shed 6 bases and J shed 0 bases, with 14 bases lying between them. The CDR3: CASRRLGSSNYGYTF. The CDR3, as DNA: TGTGCCAGCAGGCGGTTGGGGTCTTCTAACTATGGCTACACCTTC.

The genes are TRBV5-1 and TRBJ2-7, with no clear D. Germline V gives CDR1 SGHRS, CDR2 YFSETQ. V lost 1 base, J lost 2 bases, and 4 bases lay in between. CDR3 length: 12 residues. This CDR3 reads CASSLTTYEQYF. The CDR3 DNA reads TGCGCCAGCAGCTTGACCACCTACGAGCAGTACTTC.

The rearrangement links TRBV9 to TRBJ1-1; 8 bases align to TRBD1. With 0 bases clipped from V and 4 bases from J, the junction kept 2 bases outside the gene matches. The germline V gene has CDR1 SGDLS and CDR2 YYNGEE. The CDR3 has 14 amino acids. CDR3 region: CASSVVDRGTEAFF. CDR3 coding DNA: TGTGCCAGCAGCGTAGTCGACAGGGGCACTGAAGCTTTCTTT. The variable domain in full, completed from reference TRBV9 and TRBJ1-1, reads DSGVTQTPKHLITATGQRVTLRCSPRSGDLSVYWYQQSLDQGLQFLIQYYNGEERAKGNILERFSAQQFPDLHSELNLSSLELGDSALYFCASSVVDRGTEAFFGQGTRLTVV.

The chain carries TRBV4-1 and TRBJ2-2, with D uncertain. Germline V gene lookup returns CDR1 MGHRA and CDR2 YSYEKL. The V end was cut by 2 bases, the J end by 0 bases, with 7 bases between. The CDR3 spans 15 residues. Here the CDR3 DNA reads TGCGCCAGCAGCCAACTCCTCCCGAACACCGGGGAGCTGTTTTTT. It translates to CASSQLLPNTGELFF.

This clone was seen more than once but under ten times. The chain has TRBV28 and TRBJ2-7; 11 bases are shared with TRBD1. With 4 bases clipped from V and 12 bases from J, the junction kept 8 bases outside the gene matches. Germline V gene data show CDR1 as MDHEN and CDR2 as SYDVKM. The CDR3 covers 13 residues. The CDR3 loop is CASSSGQGADGYF. The CDR3 DNA sequence: TGTGCCAGCAGTTCCGGACAGGGGGCCGATGGGTACTTC.

Worth noting for this clone: The same CDR3 can be traced to other DNA sequences in this sample. This chain links TRBV20-1 with TRBJ1-1; no reliable D call. Germline V gene data show CDR1 as DFQATT and CDR2 as SNEGSKA (reference sequence). V lost 0 bases and J lost 6, with 5 bases in between. The CDR3 sequence is 11 residues long. The CDR3 sequence is CSARDSAEAFF. The CDR3 region has the DNA TGCAGTGCTAGAGATAGCGCTGAAGCTTTCTTT.

This chain links TRBV6-6 with TRBJ1-2; D might be TRBD1 (6 bases). The CDR3 is made up of 14 amino acids. CDR1 is MNHNY, CDR2 SVGAGI, per germline (reference sequence). Trimming pared 6 bases from V and 2 bases from J, leaving 13 bases between. CDR3 nucleotide sequence: TGTGCCAGCAGCCACGGACAGACCAACTATGGCTACACCTTC. Translating gives CASSHGQTNYGYTF.

V usage is TRBV27 and J usage is TRBJ1-4, with 8 bases fitting TRBD1. Trimming took 0 bases from V and 8 from J; bases not matched to a gene: 5. CDR3 length equals 15 residues. CDR1 MNHEY and CDR2 SMNVEV come from the germline V gene (reference sequence). Here the CDR3 reads CASSLSNRGGEKLFF. The DNA for the CDR3 is TGTGCCAGCAGTTTATCGAACAGGGGGGGGGAAAAACTGTTTTTT.

This chain joins TRBV14 and TRBJ2-7; 7 nucleotides agree with TRBD2. This CDR3 is built from 16 residues. Trimming took 0 bases from V and 7 from J; bases not matched to a gene: 12. The germline gives CDR1 SGHDN, CDR2 FVKESK. The CDR3 protein is CASSQDWGGVTEEQYF. The CDR3 DNA sequence: TGTGCCAGCAGCCAAGATTGGGGGGGAGTTACGGAAGAGCAGTACTTC.